The 15 T cell receptor beta chains below come from one sample, sequenced in a study of CD8+ T cells in alopecia areata. Reverse transcribed after extraction, RNA yielded cDNA as the sequencing template. Sequencing used immunoSEQ multiplex PCR; TCRdb keeps in-frame clones, though not all of them. This sample comprises roughly 260,000 clones, none seen once only. Sorting of pooled cutaneous lymph node cells used CD4, CD8alpha, NKG2D, NKG2ACE and other markers. Sequencing was performed on CD4+ T cells sorted from a lymph node. The receptors originated from a C3H/HeJ mouse with alopecia areata. MHC haplotype here: H2-k.

Concerning this clone itself: These gene names are mouse names. The CDR3 end falls 4 residues outside the read, so it is completed with the germline J gene. This chain links TRBV5 with TRBJ2-7; D may be TRBD2 (6 bases). Trimming took off 0 bases at V and 3 bases at J, with 9 bases between the two ends. Germline CDR1 and CDR2: LGHNA and YNLKQL (reference sequence). The CDR3 has 14 amino acids. CDR3 protein: CASSQDAGVYEQYF. The sequenced CDR3 bases are TGTGCCAGCAGCCAAGATGCTGGGGTCTAT.

This clone was picked up a small number of times. Gene names refer to mouse genes. The CDR3 end lies 4 residues beyond the end of the read and is filled in from the germline J gene. The rearrangement joins TRBV19 to TRBJ1-2; the match to TRBD1 covers 7 bases. This CDR3 is built from 14 residues. Unmatched junction bases numbered 5, after V lost 4 bases and J lost 2 bases. CDR1 is FNHDT, CDR2 SITEND, per germline (reference sequence). The CDR3 protein is CASSALGQNSDYTF. The covered CDR3 bases are TGTGCCAGCAGTGCCCTGGGACAGAACTCC.

A note on this clone: The gene names given are mouse names. The read is 4 residues too short to cover the CDR3 end, so that end is filled in from the germline J gene. At the DNA level, this CDR3 is encoded by other sequences in the same sample as well. V is TRBV19 and J is TRBJ2-3; no clear D gene. The CDR3 consists of 13 residues. Germline V gene data show CDR1 as FNHDT and CDR2 as SITEND (reference sequence). Between the trimmed V and J ends, which lost 4 bases and 0 bases, there was a span of 6 bases. CDR3 DNA, as far as it was read: TGTGCCAGCAGTCGACAAAGTGCAGAA. Translating it yields CASSRQSAE. The CDR3 reads in full as CASSRQSAETLYF.

This clone was recorded at least ten times. All gene names here are mouse names. The CDR3 end is not reached by the read, which stops 3 residues before it; the germline J gene fills it in. The gene calls are TRBV1 and TRBJ1-6; TRBD1 might be the D (6 bases). TRBJ1-6 is classed as an ORF, of uncertain function. The CDR3 is 14 residues long. Trimming left V 4 bases short and J 3 bases short, with 7 bases between. Germline V gene sequence: CDR1 NSQYPW, CDR2 LRSPGD (reference sequence). Partial CDR3 DNA: TGCACCTGCAGTGGACAGGTCTATAATTCGCCC. Translated: CTCSGQVYNSP. The whole CDR3 is CTCSGQVYNSPLYF.

In regard to this clone: Gene names follow the mouse nomenclature. The read gets to within 4 residues of the CDR3 end, and the germline J gene fills in the rest. J is TRBJ2-3 and V is TRBV5; 8 bases map to TRBD2. Trimming at V came to 0 bases and at J to 1 base, leaving 3 bases not matched to a gene. Germline CDR1 is LGHNA and CDR2 is YNLKQL (reference sequence). The CDR3 covers 16 residues. The CDR3 bases that were read are TGTGCCAGCAGCCAAGACTGGGGGGAGGGTGCAGAA. Translation: CASSQDWGEGAE. The entire CDR3 sequence reads CASSQDWGEGAETLYF.

Notes on this clone: Gene labels here are mouse ones. The read terminates 4 residues before the CDR3 end, so the remaining end is supplied by the germline J gene. This chain joins TRBV14 and TRBJ2-1; 8 bases map to TRBD2. V lost 2 bases, J lost 2 bases, and 3 bases stayed unmatched. The CDR3 extends over 15 amino acids. In germline, CDR1 is SGHDT, CDR2 FRDEAV. Incomplete CDR3 DNA: TGTGCCAGCAGTTTTTCTGGGGGGCACTATGCT. Protein: CASSFSGGHYA. The whole CDR3 reads CASSFSGGHYAEQFF.

Worth noting for this clone: The gene symbols are mouse symbols. With the read ending 4 residues before the CDR3 end, the germline J gene is used to fill in that end. This chain connects TRBV13-2 to TRBJ1-2, with D hard to call. Trimming shortened V by 1 base and J by 4 bases, and 8 bases separated the two germline ends. Germline lookup yields CDR1 NNHNN and CDR2 SYGAGS (reference sequence). The CDR3 totals 13 residues. The DNA read from the CDR3 is TGTGCCAGCGGTGATACCACTCTCTCC. Its translation: CASGDTTLS. In full, the CDR3 reads CASGDTTLSDYTF.

With regard to this clone: All gene names here are mouse names. The read is 4 residues too short to cover the CDR3 end, so that end is filled in from the germline J gene. The rearrangement uses TRBV13-1 and TRBJ2-4; possible D gene TRBD1, 6 bases. CDR1 NSHNY and CDR2 SYGAGN come from the germline V gene. The CDR3 runs to 14 residues. The sequenced CDR3 bases are TGTGCCAGCAGTGTCTCCGGGACAAAAAAC. It codes for CASSVSGTKN. The whole CDR3 protein reads CASSVSGTKNTLYF.

On this clone itself: Mouse gene names apply. The read gets to within 4 residues of the CDR3 end, and the germline J gene fills in the rest. V is TRBV1 and J is TRBJ2-3, with TRBD2 matching over 11 bases. J was trimmed by 2 bases and V by 3 bases; bases with no gene match: 7. This CDR3 contains 17 residues. Germline V gene lookup returns CDR1 NSQYPW and CDR2 LRSPGD (reference sequence). The CDR3 bases that were read are TGCACCTGCAGTGCGGCTGACTGGGGGGGGCTTGCAGAA. It yields the protein CTCSAADWGGLAE. The whole CDR3 sequence is CTCSAADWGGLAETLYF. Together with reference TRBV1 and TRBJ2-3, the CDR3 gives the full variable domain: VTLLEQNPRWRLVPRGQAVNLRCILKNSQYPWMSWYQQDLQKQLQWLFTLRSPGDKEVKSLPGADYLATRVTDTELRLQVANMSQGRTLYCTCSAADWGGLAETLYFGSGTRLTVL.

With respect to this clone: Mouse names are used for the genes. The read ends 4 residues early relative to the CDR3; the germline J gene fills the gap. This chain uses TRBV13-1 with TRBJ2-3; D not certain. Trimming pared 3 bases from V and 0 bases from J, leaving 8 bases between. Germline V gene data show CDR1 as NSHNY and CDR2 as SYGAGN. This CDR3 has 14 residues. The CDR3 sequence: CASSVTSSAETLYF. The sequenced part of the CDR3 DNA is TGTGCCAGCAGTGTGACTTCTAGTGCAGAA.

Ten or more counts support this clone. All gene names here are mouse names. The sequence runs out 4 residues before the end of the CDR3; the remainder is reconstructed from the germline J gene. Within the sample, other DNA sequences also encode this same CDR3. The J gene is TRBJ2-3, the V gene TRBV17, with 7 bases identical to TRBD1. Unmatched junction bases numbered 0, after V lost 2 bases and J lost 1 base. The length of the CDR3 is 14 residues. Germline V gene data show CDR1 as MNHDT and CDR2 as YYDKIL. Partial CDR3 DNA: TGTGCTAGCAGTAGACAGGGGGGTGCAGAA. It encodes CASSRQGGAE. In full, the CDR3 reads CASSRQGGAETLYF. Based on the CDR3 plus reference TRBV17 and TRBJ2-3, the full variable domain is DTTVKQNPRYKLARVGKPVNLICSQTMNHDTMYWYQKKPNQAPKLLLFYYDKILNREADTFEKFQSSRPNNSFCSLYIGSAGLEYSAMYLCASSRQGGAETLYFGSGTRLTVL.

Turning to this clone: Germline and genes: mouse. Read sequence stops 4 residues before the CDR3 end, and the germline J gene provides the missing end. The genes are TRBV13-2 and TRBJ2-3; TRBD2 is a possible D gene (6 bases). The germline V gene has CDR1 NNHNN and CDR2 SYGAGS (reference sequence). Trimming left V 3 bases short and J 0 bases short, with 11 bases between. The length of the CDR3 is 15 residues. The covered CDR3 bases are TGTGCCAGCGGTGTTCCTGGGGTTAGTGCAGAA. Amino acid sequence: CASGVPGVSAE. The complete CDR3 sequence is CASGVPGVSAETLYF.

Points on this clone: Gene names and germline match the mouse. The read ends 4 residues before the CDR3 terminus; that terminus is restored from the germline J gene. Other nucleotide sequences in the sample specify the same CDR3. The rearrangement uses TRBV29 and TRBJ2-5, with 7 bases identical to TRBD2. This CDR3 contains 14 residues. Germline V gives CDR1 MSHET, CDR2 SYDVDS. With 6 bases clipped from V and 1 base from J, the junction kept 4 bases outside the gene matches. This CDR3 is CASSRTGDQDTQYF. The sequenced part of the CDR3 DNA is TGTGCTAGCAGCCGCACTGGGGACCAAGAC.

This clone has more than one count but fewer than ten. Gene labels here are mouse ones. The observed sequence ends 4 residues before the CDR3 terminus, with the missing tail filled in from the germline J gene. V is TRBV5 and J is TRBJ2-5; 7 bases match TRBD2. The CDR3 runs to 16 residues. Germline V lookup: CDR1 LGHNA, CDR2 YNLKQL (reference sequence). The trim removed 0 bases at V and 0 bases at J, leaving 3 bases unmatched. CDR3 loop: CASSQDLDWNQDTQYF. CDR3 DNA (partial): TGTGCCAGCAGCCAAGATTTGGACTGGAACCAAGAC.

As concerns this clone: Mouse gene names apply. With the read ending 4 residues before the CDR3 end, the germline J gene is used to fill in that end. This chain joins TRBV13-2 and TRBJ2-2, with 8 bases matching TRBD1. The CDR3 contains 13 residues. Germline V gene lookup returns CDR1 NNHNN and CDR2 SYGAGS (reference sequence). Incomplete CDR3 DNA: TGTGCCAGCGGATCAGGGGGCTTCGGG. Translating gives CASGSGGFG. The whole CDR3 region reads CASGSGGFGQLYF.